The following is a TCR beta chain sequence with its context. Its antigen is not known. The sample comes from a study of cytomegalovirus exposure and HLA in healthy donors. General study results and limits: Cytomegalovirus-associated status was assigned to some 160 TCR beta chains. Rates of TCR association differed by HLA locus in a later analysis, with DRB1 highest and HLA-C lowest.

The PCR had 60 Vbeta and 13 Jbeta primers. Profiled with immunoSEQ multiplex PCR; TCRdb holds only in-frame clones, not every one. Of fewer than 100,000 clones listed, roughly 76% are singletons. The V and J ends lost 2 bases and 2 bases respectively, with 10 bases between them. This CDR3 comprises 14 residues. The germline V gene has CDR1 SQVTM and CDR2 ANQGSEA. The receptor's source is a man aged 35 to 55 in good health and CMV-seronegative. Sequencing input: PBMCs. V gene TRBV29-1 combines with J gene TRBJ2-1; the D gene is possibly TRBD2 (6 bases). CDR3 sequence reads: CSVESSAPYNEQFF. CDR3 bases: TGCAGCGTTGAATCTAGCGCTCCCTACAATGAGCAGTTCTTC.